This TCR beta chain was observed in a study of CD8 T cells in ankylosing spondylitis. Concerning this clonotype itself: Since no conserved phenylalanine or tryptophan closes the CDR3, a read error is the likely cause.

MiXCR, applied by TCRdb to the 5' RACE reads, yields one record per CDR3 protein. The sample consists of about 240,000 distinct CDR3 sequences, roughly 8.6% of them appearing once. CDR1 SGHTA and CDR2 FQGNSA come from the germline V gene. V was cut by 2 bases and J by 4 bases, with 13 bases left in between. The CDR3 has 15 amino acids. The receptor was derived from a male donor with ankylosing spondylitis or in good health (not recorded which). Sequencing was performed on blood, either unsorted or a sorted T cell fraction (not recorded which). V and J are TRBV7-2 and TRBJ2-3; D is perhaps TRBD2 (6 bases). The CDR3 is CASSLIAARSDTQYL. CDR3 bases: TGTGCCAGCAGCTTAATAGCGGCAAGGTCAGATACGCAGTATTTA.